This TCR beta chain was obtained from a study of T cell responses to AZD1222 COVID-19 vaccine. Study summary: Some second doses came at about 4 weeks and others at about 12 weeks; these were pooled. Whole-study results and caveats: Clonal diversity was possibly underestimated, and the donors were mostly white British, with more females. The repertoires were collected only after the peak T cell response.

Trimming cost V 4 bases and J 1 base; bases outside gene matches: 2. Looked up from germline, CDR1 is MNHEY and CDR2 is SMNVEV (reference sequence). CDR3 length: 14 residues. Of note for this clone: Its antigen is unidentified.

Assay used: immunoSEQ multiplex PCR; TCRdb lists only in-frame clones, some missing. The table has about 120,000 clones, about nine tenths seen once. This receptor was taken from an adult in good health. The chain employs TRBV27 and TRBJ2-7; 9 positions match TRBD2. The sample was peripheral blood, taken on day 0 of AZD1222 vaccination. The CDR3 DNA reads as TGTGCCAGCAGTTACGCGGGGGGGTCCTACGAGCAGTACTTC. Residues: CASSYAGGSYEQYF.